A single sample is the source of the 22 T cell receptor beta chains below, sequenced in a study of cytomegalovirus exposure and HLA in healthy donors. The assay was immunoSEQ multiplex PCR, and TCRdb's table has in-frame clones only and misses some. The sample carries over 150,000 clones, around 92% recorded once. Sequenced: PBMCs. Source of these receptors: a man aged 18 to 29 in good health and CMV-seropositive.

CDR3 in DNA: TGTGCCAGCAGTTTAACCCCCAGGGGCGGGCAAGAGACCCAGTACTTC. Protein product: CASSLTPRGGQETQYF. The V gene is TRBV27, the J gene TRBJ2-5; D might be TRBD1 (6 bases). V lost 2 bases and J lost 2, with 15 bases in between. Germline assignment: CDR1 MNHEY and CDR2 SMNVEV (reference sequence). This CDR3 has 16 residues.

This chain joins TRBV5-1 and TRBJ2-7; no definite D call. Germline V gene lookup returns CDR1 SGHRS and CDR2 YFSETQ. V was pared by 0 bases and J by 2 bases, with 9 bases between. This CDR3 region has 14 residues. DNA of the CDR3: TGCGCCAGCAGCTTGGAAAACAAAGCCTACGAGCAGTACTTC. Protein sequence: CASSLENKAYEQYF.

This chain uses TRBV28 with TRBJ2-7, with a possible D match to TRBD2 (6 bases). Trimming took off 6 bases at V and 3 bases at J, with 30 bases between the two ends. The germline gives CDR1 MDHEN, CDR2 SYDVKM. The CDR3 is 19 residues long. CDR3 sequence: CASSRRRTNKGGIGYEQYF. Written as DNA, the CDR3 is TGTGCCAGCAGCCGACGGCGGACCAACAAGGGAGGCATTGGCTACGAGCAGTACTTC. Looking up the rest from reference TRBV28 and TRBJ2-7 gives the full variable domain: DVKVTQSSRYLVKRTGEKVFLECVQDMDHENMFWYRQDPGLGLRLIYFSYDVKMKEKGDIPEGYSVSREKKERFSLILESASTNQTSMYLCASSRRRTNKGGIGYEQYFGPGTRLTVT.

V and J are TRBV7-3 and TRBJ2-1; 8 positions agree with TRBD2. CDR1 is SGHTA, CDR2 FQGTGA, per germline. After removal of 4 bases from V and 6 bases from J, the junction contained 8 bases not matched to a gene. The CDR3 covers 15 residues. The CDR3 protein is CASSSSRLAGNEQFF. The CDR3 region has the DNA TGTGCCAGCAGCTCGTCGCGGCTAGCGGGCAATGAGCAGTTCTTC.

This chain connects TRBV7-3 to TRBJ1-3; weak D call: TRBD1 (5 bases). Trimming removed 3 bases from V and 9 bases from J, with 9 bases in between. Germline CDR1 reads SGHTA; CDR2 reads FQGTGA. The CDR3 is made up of 12 amino acids. The CDR3 DNA sequence: TGTGCCAGCAGCTTGGGGGGAGGCACCATATATTTT. It yields the protein CASSLGGGTIYF. Full variable domain (outside the CDR3, taken from reference TRBV7-3 and TRBJ1-3): GAGVSQTPSNKVTEKGKYVELRCDPISGHTALYWYRQSLGQGPEFLIYFQGTGAADDSGLPNDRFFAVRPEGSVSTLKIQRTERGDSAVYLCASSLGGGTIYFGEGSWLTVV.

This clone was seen a few times. The chain couples TRBV7-8 to TRBJ2-7; 8 nucleotides align to TRBD1. V was clipped by 4 bases and J by 6 bases; unmatched bases: 5. The CDR3 covers 13 residues. Germline values: CDR1 SGHVS, CDR2 FQNEAQ. This CDR3 reads CASSSDRGGEQYF. The CDR3 coding sequence is TGTGCCAGCAGCTCCGACAGGGGTGGCGAGCAGTACTTC.

The CDR3 protein is CASSYIAGGNEQYF. As DNA, the CDR3 is TGTGCCAGCAGTTACATAGCGGGAGGAAACGAGCAGTACTTC. The chain carries TRBV28 and TRBJ2-7; 10 nucleotides line up with TRBD2. This CDR3 has 14 amino acids. Germline CDR1 MDHEN, CDR2 SYDVKM. V was clipped by 4 bases and J by 5 bases; unmatched bases: 5.

V usage is TRBV25-1 and J usage is TRBJ2-7; 7 bases align to TRBD1. The CDR3 is 13 residues long. Trimming removed 5 bases from V and 3 bases from J; junction bases left unmatched: 4. Germline values: CDR1 MGHDK, CDR2 SYGVNS. In DNA form, the CDR3 reads TGTGCCAGCAGTCCGGGACAGCTCTACGAGCAGTACTTC. It is translated as CASSPGQLYEQYF.

The chain combines TRBV9 with TRBJ2-3; 8 nucleotides agree with TRBD2. The junction had 8 bases not matched to a gene; V was cut back by 4 bases and J by 4 bases. This CDR3 spans 15 amino acids. Germline V gene sequence: CDR1 SGDLS, CDR2 YYNGEE. This CDR3 is CASSPFRGGADTQYF. DNA for the CDR3: TGTGCCAGCAGCCCCTTCCGGGGGGGAGCAGATACGCAGTATTTT.

The rearrangement uses TRBV19 and TRBJ1-2; TRBD1 might be the D (6 bases). This CDR3 has 18 amino acids. Germline V gene data show CDR1 as LNHDA and CDR2 as SQIVND (reference sequence). Trimming stripped 1 base from V and 2 bases from J, with 20 bases between. The CDR3 nucleotides read TGTGCCAGTAGTATAGCCGCAAAGCAGGGGTTGGCCAACTATGGCTACACCTTC. Its protein is CASSIAAKQGLANYGYTF.

The rearrangement uses TRBV27 and TRBJ1-5, with 10 nucleotides matching TRBD1. CDR1 and CDR2 (germline): MNHEY, SMNVEV (reference sequence). The J segment lost 5 bases and the V segment lost 6 bases, leaving 10 bases of the junction unmatched. The CDR3 runs to 16 residues. The CDR3 reads CASRAPGQGVDQPQHF. As DNA, the CDR3 is TGTGCCAGCAGAGCACCCGGACAGGGGGTAGATCAGCCCCAGCATTTT.

The chain recombines TRBV4-1 with TRBJ2-1; 10 bases line up with TRBD2. V was pared by 0 bases and J by 8 bases, with 7 bases of the junction left unmatched. The V gene's germline CDR1 is MGHRA and CDR2 YSYEKL. The CDR3 length is 16 residues. CDR3 in amino acids: CASSQEKAGGRYEQFF. The DNA of the CDR3 is TGCGCCAGCAGCCAAGAAAAAGCGGGAGGGCGCTATGAGCAGTTCTTC.

J is TRBJ2-7 and V is TRBV12-5; D call uncertain. Germline CDR1 reads LGHNT; CDR2 reads FRNRAP. CDR3 size: 13 residues. Trimming stripped 3 bases from V and 2 bases from J, with 8 bases between. The CDR3 reads CASGFVSTYEQYF. CDR3 in DNA: TGTGCTAGTGGTTTTGTCAGTACCTACGAGCAGTACTTC.

The chain couples TRBV5-4 to TRBJ2-3; TRBD2 agrees at 7 bases. With 0 bases clipped from V and 4 bases from J, the junction kept 17 bases outside the gene matches. This CDR3 has 19 residues. From germline, CDR1 is SGHNT and CDR2 YYREEE (reference sequence). The CDR3: CASSLGGSLLSSVPDTQYF. The CDR3 DNA reads TGTGCCAGCAGCTTGGGCGGGAGCCTCCTTTCATCGGTTCCAGATACGCAGTATTTT. The full variable domain, with the rest looked up from reference TRBV5-4 and TRBJ2-3, is ETGVTQSPTHLIKTRGQQVTLRCSSQSGHNTVSWYQQALGQGPQFIFQYYREEENGRGNFPPRFSGLQFPNYSSELNVNALELDDSALYLCASSLGGSLLSSVPDTQYFGPGTRLTVL.

The V and J genes are TRBV14 and TRBJ1-2, with D tentatively TRBD1 (5 bases). Deletions cut 3 bases from V and 8 bases from J, with 13 bases between. The CDR3 is 13 residues long. Germline V CDR1 and CDR2: SGHDN, FVKESK. CDR3 sequence reads: CASSHSGTMGYTF. In DNA, the CDR3 is TGTGCCAGCAGCCACAGCGGGACTATGGGCTACACCTTC.

This clone appeared a few times. This chain uses TRBV5-5 with TRBJ2-7; perhaps TRBD2 as D (6 bases). Trimming took 0 bases from V and 0 from J, leaving 13 bases between them. The CDR3 has 16 amino acids. The V gene's germline CDR1 is SGHKS and CDR2 YYEKEE (reference sequence). The CDR3 loop reads CASSLAAHSGSYEQYF. CDR3 in DNA: TGTGCCAGCAGCTTGGCCGCACATAGCGGCTCCTACGAGCAGTACTTC.

The rearrangement joins TRBV9 to TRBJ2-3; TRBD2 agrees at 12 bases. Per the germline V gene, CDR1 is SGDLS and CDR2 is YYNGEE. The CDR3 covers 17 residues. J lost 3 bases, V lost 2 bases, and 7 bases had no gene match. The CDR3 DNA follows: TGTGCCAGCAGCGTCACAATGACTAGCGGGAGTACAGATACGCAGTATTTT. It codes for CASSVTMTSGSTDTQYF.

The J gene is TRBJ2-3, the V gene TRBV9; D is unclear. CDR1 and CDR2 from the germline V gene are SGDLS and YYNGEE. V shed 7 bases and J shed 5 bases, with 17 bases lying between them. The CDR3 is 14 amino acids. The CDR3 region has the DNA TGTGCCAGCTCTTCTACCCTAGTCATAGATACGCAGTATTTT. Its translation is CASSSTLVIDTQYF.

The chain combines TRBV10-3 with TRBJ2-5; 14 positions match TRBD2. There are 17 residues in the CDR3. The trim removed 3 bases at V and 1 base at J, leaving 4 bases unmatched. Germline V gene sequence: CDR1 ENHRY, CDR2 SYGVKD. The CDR3 bases are TGTGCCATCAGTGACCCGACTAGCGGGAGGGTCCAAGAGACCCAGTACTTC. This codes for CAISDPTSGRVQETQYF.

The chain joins TRBV9 to TRBJ1-2; D is unclear. The length of the CDR3 is 13 residues. CDR1 SGDLS and CDR2 YYNGEE come from the germline V gene. The V and J ends lost 3 bases and 4 bases respectively, with 10 bases between them. Here the CDR3 reads CASSAISSYGYTF. DNA for the CDR3: TGTGCCAGCAGCGCGATATCGAGCTATGGCTACACCTTC.

The chain has TRBV7-9 and TRBJ2-1; D is uncertain. This CDR3 has 11 amino acids. The germline CDR1 and CDR2 sequences are SEHNR and FQNEAQ (reference sequence). Trimming stripped 6 bases from V and 4 bases from J, with 4 bases between. The CDR3 nucleotides are TGTGCCAGCAGATCGTACAATGAGCAGTTCTTC. Translation gives CASRSYNEQFF.

This chain connects TRBV28 to TRBJ2-5; 9 bases map to TRBD1. CDR1 is MDHEN and CDR2 is SYDVKM in the germline V gene. With V trimmed by 4 bases and J by 7 bases, 10 bases remained unmatched. The CDR3 length is 15 residues. As DNA, the CDR3 is TGTGCCAGCAGTTCTACCGGGACAGGGTATTTGACCCAGTACTTC. This translates into CASSSTGTGYLTQYF.